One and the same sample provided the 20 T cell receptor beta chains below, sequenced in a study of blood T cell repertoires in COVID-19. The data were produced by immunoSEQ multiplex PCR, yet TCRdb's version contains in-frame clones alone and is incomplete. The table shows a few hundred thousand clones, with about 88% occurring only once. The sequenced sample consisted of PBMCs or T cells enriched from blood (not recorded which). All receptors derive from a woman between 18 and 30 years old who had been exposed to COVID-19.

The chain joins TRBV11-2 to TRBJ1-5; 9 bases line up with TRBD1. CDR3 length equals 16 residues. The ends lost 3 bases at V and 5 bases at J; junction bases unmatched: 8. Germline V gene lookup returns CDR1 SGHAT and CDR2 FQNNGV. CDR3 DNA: TGTGCCAGCAGCTTCACAGGGGGCGAGATCCATCAGCCCCAGCATTTT. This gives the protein CASSFTGGEIHQPQHF.

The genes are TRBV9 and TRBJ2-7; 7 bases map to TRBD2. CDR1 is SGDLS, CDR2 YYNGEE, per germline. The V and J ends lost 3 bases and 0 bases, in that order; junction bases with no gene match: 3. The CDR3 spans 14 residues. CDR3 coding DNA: TGTGCCAGCAGCGAAACTAGCGCCTCCTACGAGCAGTACTTC. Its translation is CASSETSASYEQYF.

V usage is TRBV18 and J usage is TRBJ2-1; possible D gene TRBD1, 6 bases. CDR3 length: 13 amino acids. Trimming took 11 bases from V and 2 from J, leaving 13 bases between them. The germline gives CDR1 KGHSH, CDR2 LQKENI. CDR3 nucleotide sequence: TGTGCCGGGGGCCAGTTTGCCTACAATGAGCAGTTCTTC. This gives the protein CAGGQFAYNEQFF.

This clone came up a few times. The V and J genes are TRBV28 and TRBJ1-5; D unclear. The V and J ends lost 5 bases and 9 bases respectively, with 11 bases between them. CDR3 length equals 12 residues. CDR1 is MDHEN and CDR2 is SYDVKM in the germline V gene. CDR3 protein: CASSALRGPQHF. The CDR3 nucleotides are TGTGCCAGCAGTGCCTTGCGGGGGCCCCAGCATTTT.

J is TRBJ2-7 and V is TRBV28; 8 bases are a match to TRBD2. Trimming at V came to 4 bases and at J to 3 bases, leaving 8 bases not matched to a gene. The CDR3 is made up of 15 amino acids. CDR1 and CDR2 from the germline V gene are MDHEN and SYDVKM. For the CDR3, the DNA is TGTGCCAGCAGTTCGCCGGGACTAGTTTTCTACGAGCAGTACTTC. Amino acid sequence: CASSSPGLVFYEQYF.

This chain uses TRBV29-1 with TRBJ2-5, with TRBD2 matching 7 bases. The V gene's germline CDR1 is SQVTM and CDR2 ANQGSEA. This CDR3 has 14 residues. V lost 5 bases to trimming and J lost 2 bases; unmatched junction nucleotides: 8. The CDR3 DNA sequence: TGCAGCGTTTGGGGAGGGAGTCAACAAGAGACCCAGTACTTC. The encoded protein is CSVWGGSQQETQYF.

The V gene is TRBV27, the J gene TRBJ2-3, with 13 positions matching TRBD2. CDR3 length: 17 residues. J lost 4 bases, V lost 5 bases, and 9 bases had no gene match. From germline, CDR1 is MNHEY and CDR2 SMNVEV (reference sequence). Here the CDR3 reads CASSRMSGTSGADTQYF. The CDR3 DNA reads TGTGCCAGCAGTCGTATGTCTGGGACTAGCGGGGCAGATACGCAGTATTTT.

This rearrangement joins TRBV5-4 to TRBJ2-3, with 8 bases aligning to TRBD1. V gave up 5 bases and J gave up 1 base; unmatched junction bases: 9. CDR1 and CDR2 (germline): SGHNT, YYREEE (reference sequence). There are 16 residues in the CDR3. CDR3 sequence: CASRLYRGEGTDTQYF. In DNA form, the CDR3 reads TGTGCCAGCAGACTCTACAGGGGGGAGGGCACAGATACGCAGTATTTT.

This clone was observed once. CDR3: CASSLRDSQMSLHF. The CDR3, as DNA: TGTGCCAGCAGCCTACGGGACAGCCAAATGAGCCTCCACTTT. This sequence joins TRBV13 and TRBJ1-6, with 7 bases identical to TRBD1. The V and J ends lost 5 bases and 15 bases, in that order; junction bases with no gene match: 13. Germline V gene lookup returns CDR1 PRHDT and CDR2 FYEKMQ (reference sequence). The CDR3 covers 14 residues.

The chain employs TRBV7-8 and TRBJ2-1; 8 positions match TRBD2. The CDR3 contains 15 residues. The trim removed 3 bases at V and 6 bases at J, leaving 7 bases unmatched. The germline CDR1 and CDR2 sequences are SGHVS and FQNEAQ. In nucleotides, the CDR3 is TGTGCCAGCAGCTTTGACGCGGGGGGCCTCAATGAGCAGTTCTTC. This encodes CASSFDAGGLNEQFF.

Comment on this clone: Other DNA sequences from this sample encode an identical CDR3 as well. CDR3 DNA sequence: TGCGCCAGCAGCTTGGGGGGACAGTACGAGCAGTACTTC. Protein sequence: CASSLGGQYEQYF. The chain is built from TRBV5-1 and TRBJ2-7, with 7 bases matching TRBD1. CDR1 SGHRS and CDR2 YFSETQ come from the germline V gene. This CDR3 is built from 13 residues. Trimming removed 0 bases from V and 4 bases from J; junction bases left unmatched: 1.

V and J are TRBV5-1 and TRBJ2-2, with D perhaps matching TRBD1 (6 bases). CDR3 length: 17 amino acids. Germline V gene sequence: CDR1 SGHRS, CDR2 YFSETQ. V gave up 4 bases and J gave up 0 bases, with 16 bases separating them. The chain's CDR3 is CASSHHQTGPNTGELFF. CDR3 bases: TGCGCCAGCAGCCATCACCAGACAGGCCCGAACACCGGGGAGCTGTTTTTT.

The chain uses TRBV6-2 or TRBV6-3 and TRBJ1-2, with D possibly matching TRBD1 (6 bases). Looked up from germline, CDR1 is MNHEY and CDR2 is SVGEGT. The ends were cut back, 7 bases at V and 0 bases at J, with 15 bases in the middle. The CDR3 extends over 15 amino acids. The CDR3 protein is CASTPQTGSNYGYTF. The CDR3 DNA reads TGTGCCAGCACCCCCCAGACAGGTTCTAACTATGGCTACACCTTC.

The CDR3 DNA reads TGTGCCAGCAGCATCTCTAACTACGAGCAGTACTTC. Its translation: CASSISNYEQYF. This chain joins TRBV11-2 and TRBJ2-7; no definite D call. Trimming took off 5 bases at V and 3 bases at J, with 8 bases between the two ends. This CDR3 spans 12 amino acids. Germline V lookup: CDR1 SGHAT, CDR2 FQNNGV.

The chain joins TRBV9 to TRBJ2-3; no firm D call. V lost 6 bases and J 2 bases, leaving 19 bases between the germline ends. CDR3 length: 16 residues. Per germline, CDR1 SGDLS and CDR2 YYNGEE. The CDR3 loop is CASTKPEATYTDTQYF. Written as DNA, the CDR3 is TGTGCCAGCACCAAACCCGAGGCTACCTACACAGATACGCAGTATTTT.

The CDR3 DNA sequence: TGTGCCAGCAGCGTAGCCGAGACTAGCGGGACAGATACGCAGTATTTT. Translating gives CASSVAETSGTDTQYF. The chain uses TRBV9 and TRBJ2-3; 10 positions agree with TRBD2. With V trimmed by 0 bases and J by 3 bases, 4 bases remained unmatched. CDR1 is SGDLS, CDR2 YYNGEE, per germline. The CDR3 totals 16 residues.

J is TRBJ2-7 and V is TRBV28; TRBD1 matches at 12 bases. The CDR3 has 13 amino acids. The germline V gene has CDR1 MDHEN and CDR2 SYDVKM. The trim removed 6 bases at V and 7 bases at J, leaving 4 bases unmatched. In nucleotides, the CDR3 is TGTGCCAGCAGACGGGGACAGGGGGCTGAGCAGTACTTC. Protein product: CASRRGQGAEQYF. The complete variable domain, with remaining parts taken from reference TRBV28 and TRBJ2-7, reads DVKVTQSSRYLVKRTGEKVFLECVQDMDHENMFWYRQDPGLGLRLIYFSYDVKMKEKGDIPEGYSVSREKKERFSLILESASTNQTSMYLCASRRGQGAEQYFGPGTRLTVT.

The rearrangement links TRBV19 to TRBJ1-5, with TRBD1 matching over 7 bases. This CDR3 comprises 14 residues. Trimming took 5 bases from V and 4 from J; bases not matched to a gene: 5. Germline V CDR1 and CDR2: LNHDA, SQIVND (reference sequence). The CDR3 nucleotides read TGTGCCAGTAGTCCCGGACAGGTTAATCAGCCCCAGCATTTT. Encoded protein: CASSPGQVNQPQHF.

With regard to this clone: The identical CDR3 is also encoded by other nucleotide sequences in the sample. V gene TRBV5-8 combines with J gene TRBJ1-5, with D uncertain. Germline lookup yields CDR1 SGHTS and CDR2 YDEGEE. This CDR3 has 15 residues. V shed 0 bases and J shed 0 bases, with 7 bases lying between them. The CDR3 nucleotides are TGTGCCAGCAGCTTGGGAACGGTTAGCAATCAGCCCCAGCATTTT. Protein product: CASSLGTVSNQPQHF.

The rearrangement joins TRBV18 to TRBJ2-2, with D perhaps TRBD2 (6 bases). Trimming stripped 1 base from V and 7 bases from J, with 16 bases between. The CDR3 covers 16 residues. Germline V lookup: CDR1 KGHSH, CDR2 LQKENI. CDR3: CASSPLLATEGGELFF. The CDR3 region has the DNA TGTGCCAGCTCACCACTTCTAGCGACTGAGGGCGGGGAGCTGTTTTTT.